Included here is one TCR beta chain sequence, with context. Its specificity is not known. PRAID combined immunodeficiency and autoinflammation. The entry originates in a study of stem cell transplantation in POMP-related autoinflammatory disease. Background on the study: Hypothesis: faulty thymoproteasomes impair CD8+ T-cell selection, skewing TRB repertoires.

CDR1 is SNHLY and CDR2 is FYNNEI in the germline V gene. Germline trimming cut 2 bases from V and 3 bases from J; bases unmatched to any gene: 2. CDR3 length: 14 residues. Study-wide findings and caveats: Patients with PRAID showed a restricted number of unique TRB V-J gene pairings.

The data were produced by immunoSEQ multiplex PCR, yet TCRdb's version contains in-frame clones alone and is incomplete. The sample contains tens of thousands of clones, roughly 93% of which appear only once. The sequenced sample was CD4+ T cells from PBMCs, obtained after stem cell transplantation. The gene calls are TRBV2 and TRBJ2-5; TRBD1 matches at 8 bases. The TCR originated in a human patient with POMP-related autoinflammation and immune dysregulation (PRAID). Some of the T cells might come from the graft donor. CDR3 sequence (DNA): TGTGCCAGCAGTGAACGGACAGGGAAAGAGACCCAGTACTTC. Protein sequence: CASSERTGKETQYF.